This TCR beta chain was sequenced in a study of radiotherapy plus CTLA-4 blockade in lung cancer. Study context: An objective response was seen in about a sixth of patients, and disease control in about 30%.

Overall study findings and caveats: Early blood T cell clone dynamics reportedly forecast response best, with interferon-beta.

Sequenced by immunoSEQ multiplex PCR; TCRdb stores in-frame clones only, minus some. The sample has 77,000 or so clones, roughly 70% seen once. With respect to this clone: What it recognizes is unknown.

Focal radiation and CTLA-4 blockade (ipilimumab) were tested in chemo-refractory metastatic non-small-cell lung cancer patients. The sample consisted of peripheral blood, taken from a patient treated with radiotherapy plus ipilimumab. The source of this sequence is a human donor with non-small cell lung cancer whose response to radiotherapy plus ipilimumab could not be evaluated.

CDR3 in amino acids: CASSQDTGGAAYEQYF. Here the CDR3 DNA reads TGCGCCAGCAGCCAAGATACCGGGGGGGCTGCCTACGAGCAGTACTTC. This chain joins TRBV4-1 and TRBJ2-7, with 8 bases identical to TRBD2. Germline assignment: CDR1 MGHRA and CDR2 YSYEKL. The junction had 6 bases not matched to a gene; V was cut back by 0 bases and J by 2 bases. The CDR3 extends over 16 amino acids.